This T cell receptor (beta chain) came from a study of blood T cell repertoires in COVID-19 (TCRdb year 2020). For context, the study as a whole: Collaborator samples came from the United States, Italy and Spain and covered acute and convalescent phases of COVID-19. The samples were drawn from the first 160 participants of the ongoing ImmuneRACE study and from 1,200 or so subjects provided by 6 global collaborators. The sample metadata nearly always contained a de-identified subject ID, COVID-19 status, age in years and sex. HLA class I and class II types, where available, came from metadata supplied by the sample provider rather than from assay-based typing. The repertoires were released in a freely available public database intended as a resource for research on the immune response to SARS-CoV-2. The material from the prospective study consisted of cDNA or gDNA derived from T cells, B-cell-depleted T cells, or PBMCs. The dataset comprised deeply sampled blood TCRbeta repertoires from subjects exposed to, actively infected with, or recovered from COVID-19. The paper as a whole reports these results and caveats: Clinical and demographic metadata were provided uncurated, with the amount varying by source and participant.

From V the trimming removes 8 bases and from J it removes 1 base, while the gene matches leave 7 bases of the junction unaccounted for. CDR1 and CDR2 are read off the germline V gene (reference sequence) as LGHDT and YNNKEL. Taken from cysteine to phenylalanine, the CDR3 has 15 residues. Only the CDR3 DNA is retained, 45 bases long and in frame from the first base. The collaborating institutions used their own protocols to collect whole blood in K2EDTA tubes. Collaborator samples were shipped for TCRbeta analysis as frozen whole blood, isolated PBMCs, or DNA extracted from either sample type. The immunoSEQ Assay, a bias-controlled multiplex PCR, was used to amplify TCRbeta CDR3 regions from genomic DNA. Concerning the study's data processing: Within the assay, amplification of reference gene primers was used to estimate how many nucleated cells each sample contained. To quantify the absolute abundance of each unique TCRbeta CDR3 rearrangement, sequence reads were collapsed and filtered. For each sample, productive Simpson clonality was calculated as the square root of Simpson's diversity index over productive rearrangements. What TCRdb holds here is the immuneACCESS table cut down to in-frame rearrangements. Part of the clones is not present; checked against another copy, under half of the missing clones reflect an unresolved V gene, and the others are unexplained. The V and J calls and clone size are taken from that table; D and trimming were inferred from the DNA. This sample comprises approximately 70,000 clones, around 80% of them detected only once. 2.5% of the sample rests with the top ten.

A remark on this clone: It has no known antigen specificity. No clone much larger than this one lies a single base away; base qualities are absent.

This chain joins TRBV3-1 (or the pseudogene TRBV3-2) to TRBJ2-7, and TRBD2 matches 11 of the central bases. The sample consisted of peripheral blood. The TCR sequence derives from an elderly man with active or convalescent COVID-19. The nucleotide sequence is TGTGCCAGCCGCCGGGGGACTAGCGGATCCTACGAGCAGTACTTC. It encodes CASRRGTSGSYEQYF.